What follows are 9 T cell receptor beta chains derived from one specimen sequenced in a study of the immune and genomic landscape of osteosarcoma. Poor-prognosis osteosarcoma patients supplied post-treatment primary, local recurrence and metastasis tumor specimens. Profiled with immunoSEQ multiplex PCR; TCRdb holds only in-frame clones, not every one. The sample includes approximately 5,900 clones, 68% of them seen just once. Specimen: osteosarcoma tumor tissue from the lung. These receptors originate from a human donor with osteosarcoma.

V gene TRBV5-1 combines with J gene TRBJ2-2; D might be TRBD2 (6 bases). This CDR3 spans 17 amino acids. The germline V and J ends were trimmed by 1 base and 0 bases, with 13 bases remaining between them. Germline V gene lookup returns CDR1 SGHRS and CDR2 YFSETQ. CDR3 sequence (DNA): TGCGCCAGCAGCTTGATCCCAGGGACTTCGAACACCGGGGAGCTGTTTTTT. It encodes CASSLIPGTSNTGELFF.

A few counts support this clone. The rearrangement links TRBV19 to TRBJ1-6; D not certain. CDR3 size: 17 residues. V was trimmed by 2 bases and J by 0 bases, leaving 11 bases between them. Germline V gene data show CDR1 as LNHDA and CDR2 as SQIVND (reference sequence). CDR3 DNA: TGTGCCAGTAGTATACCGCCCAGGAGCTCCTATAATTCACCCCTCCACTTT. As protein: CASSIPPRSSYNSPLHF.

The rearrangement links TRBV6-5 to TRBJ2-7; TRBD2 might be the D (6 bases). The CDR3 length is 14 residues. Trimming left V 5 bases short and J 2 bases short, with 13 bases between. From germline, CDR1 is MNHEY and CDR2 SVGAGI. The CDR3: CASSPRDLTYEQYF. CDR3 DNA: TGTGCCAGCAGTCCCCGGGACTTGACCTACGAGCAGTACTTC.

The chain combines TRBV4-1 with TRBJ2-3; 8 bases align to TRBD2. Trimming took 8 bases from V and 4 from J; bases not matched to a gene: 8. Germline V gives CDR1 MGHRA, CDR2 YSYEKL. There are 14 residues in the CDR3. The CDR3: CASPSGSGADTQYF. The CDR3 DNA sequence: TGCGCCAGCCCGAGCGGGAGTGGTGCAGATACGCAGTATTTT.

The V gene is TRBV5-4, the J gene TRBJ2-2; D possibly corresponds to TRBD1 (5 bases). Germline lookup yields CDR1 SGHNT and CDR2 YYREEE (reference sequence). The V and J ends lost 2 bases and 2 bases respectively, with 13 bases between them. The CDR3 runs to 16 residues. CDR3 residues: CASSLGRGLNTGELFF. CDR3 coding DNA: TGTGCCAGCAGCTTAGGTAGGGGTCTTAACACCGGGGAGCTGTTTTTT. Looking up the rest from reference TRBV5-4 and TRBJ2-2 gives the full variable domain: ETGVTQSPTHLIKTRGQQVTLRCSSQSGHNTVSWYQQALGQGPQFIFQYYREEENGRGNFPPRFSGLQFPNYSSELNVNALELDDSALYLCASSLGRGLNTGELFFGEGSRLTVL.

This sequence joins TRBV7-3 and TRBJ2-2; 9 bases fit TRBD1. The CDR3 contains 16 residues. With V trimmed by 2 bases and J by 2 bases, 3 bases remained unmatched. In germline, CDR1 is SGHTA, CDR2 FQGTGA. The CDR3 protein is CASSLGGQGNTGELFF. The CDR3 DNA reads TGTGCCAGCAGCTTAGGGGGACAGGGTAACACCGGGGAGCTGTTTTTT.

In DNA, the CDR3 is TGTGCCAGCAGCTCTCAGACGGGGGAGCAGTACTTC. It specifies CASSSQTGEQYF. This sequence joins TRBV7-2 and TRBJ2-7, with a possible D match to TRBD2 (5 bases). CDR3 length: 12 residues. Germline V gene sequence: CDR1 SGHTA, CDR2 FQGNSA. V lost 4 bases and J lost 7, with 11 bases in between.

This clone is categorized as medium-sized. The rearrangement joins TRBV5-1 to TRBJ2-7, with 7 bases aligning to TRBD1. This CDR3 is 16 amino acids long. The V gene's germline CDR1 is SGHRS and CDR2 YFSETQ. The junction had 13 bases not matched to a gene; V was cut back by 7 bases and J by 0 bases. CDR3 nucleotides: TGCGCCAGCTGTCCTTATTCCGGGACAGCCTCCTACGAGCAGTACTTC. Protein sequence: CASCPYSGTASYEQYF.

Here the CDR3 reads CASTQGGMIGNNEQFF. The CDR3 DNA sequence: TGTGCCAGCACACAAGGGGGCATGATCGGGAACAATGAGCAGTTCTTC. The rearrangement links TRBV7-9 to TRBJ2-1; 7 nucleotides line up with TRBD1. Trimming removed 7 bases from V and 5 bases from J; junction bases left unmatched: 14. The CDR3 is 16 amino acids. Germline-derived CDR1 and CDR2 are SEHNR and FQNEAQ (reference sequence).